This T cell receptor (beta chain) is from a study of shared clonotypes between healthy human individuals. Several immunoSEQ plates received, in even portions, the genomic DNA of each subset. This table comes from immunoSEQ multiplex PCR, and its TCRdb copy is limited to in-frame clones, with some not included. The profile shows 330,000 or so clones, 70% to 75% of them singletons. Germline lookup yields CDR1 MDHEN and CDR2 SYDVKM. V was cut by 3 bases and J by 2 bases, with 7 bases left in between. The CDR3 length is 14 residues. The study's findings and limits: What naive subsets generally showed was a larger estimated richness than memory subsets showed.

Note on this clone: Antigen specificity is unknown.

V is TRBV28 and J is TRBJ1-4; no definite D call. This TCR was recovered from a man aged 30-40 years in good health. The sequenced sample was memory CD4+ T cells sorted from blood. Subset described: CD45RA-negative fraction. This CDR3 reads CASSFRHTNEKLFF. In DNA, the CDR3 is TGTGCCAGCAGTTTTAGACATACTAATGAAAAACTGTTTTTT.